The next 6 T cell receptor beta chains were all read from a single sample in a study of CD8 T cells in Susac syndrome. RNA amounts of about 0.5 to 1 ug underwent reverse transcription with random hexamers. TCRdb redid the calling of the immunoSEQ multiplex PCR reads with MiXCR, one entry per CDR3 protein. The table has fewer than 200,000 distinct CDR3 sequences, roughly 95% seen once. The source material was CD8+ T cells from PBMCs. Every receptor here comes from a human donor with multiple sclerosis.

The chain has TRBV20-1 and TRBJ2-7; 10 bases agree with TRBD1. J was trimmed by 4 bases and V by 3 bases; bases with no gene match: 6. This CDR3 spans 14 amino acids. CDR1 and CDR2 (germline): DFQATT, SNEGSKA (reference sequence). The CDR3 DNA is TGCAGTGCTAGCTGGTTGGACAGGGGGTACGAGCAGTACTTC. Its protein is CSASWLDRGYEQYF.

CDR3 in DNA: TGCAGTGCTAGACCCCAAACCTACGAGCAGTACTTC. Residues: CSARPQTYEQYF. V and J are TRBV20-1 and TRBJ2-7; no firm D call. Germline CDR1 reads DFQATT; CDR2 reads SNEGSKA (reference sequence). The germline V and J ends were trimmed by 2 bases and 2 bases, with 7 bases remaining between them. The CDR3 is 12 residues long.

The chain carries TRBV5-6 and TRBJ2-2; D is possibly TRBD2 (6 bases). CDR1 is SGHDT, CDR2 YYEEEE, per germline. This CDR3 spans 15 amino acids. Trimming stripped 2 bases from V and 7 bases from J, with 15 bases between. The CDR3: CASSFATSGGGELFF. The CDR3 DNA reads TGTGCCAGCAGCTTCGCGACTAGTGGAGGCGGGGAGCTGTTTTTT. The full variable domain, in which reference TRBV5-6 and TRBJ2-2 provide the parts outside the CDR3, is DAGVTQSPTHLIKTRGQQVTLRCSPKSGHDTVSWYQQALGQGPQFIFQYYEEEERQRGNFPDRFSGHQFPNYSSELNVNALLLGDSALYLCASSFATSGGGELFFGEGSRLTVL.

The chain is built from TRBV20-1 and TRBJ1-4; tentatively, D is TRBD1 (6 bases). This CDR3 has 17 residues. CDR1 and CDR2 from the germline V gene are DFQATT and SNEGSKA (reference sequence). V was pared by 2 bases and J by 3 bases, with 19 bases between. The CDR3 coding sequence is TGCAGTGCTAGAAGAATCGTCCGTCCAGGGGCTAATGAAAAACTGTTTTTT. Protein: CSARRIVRPGANEKLFF.

This CDR3 reads CASSLGGSGSYEQYF. CDR3 DNA sequence: TGTGCCAGCAGCTTAGGTGGTAGCGGGAGTTACGAGCAGTACTTC. This chain connects TRBV13 to TRBJ2-7; 9 nucleotides agree with TRBD2. J was trimmed by 4 bases and V by 0 bases; bases with no gene match: 4. Looked up from germline, CDR1 is PRHDT and CDR2 is FYEKMQ (reference sequence). This CDR3 has 15 residues.

This clonotype has just one count. The chain has TRBV9 and TRBJ2-5; possible D gene TRBD2, 6 bases. Germline CDR1 and CDR2: SGDLS and YYNGEE. The CDR3 loop spans 11 amino acids. V gave up 2 bases and J gave up 7 bases, with 6 bases separating them. CDR3 coding DNA: TGTGCCAGCAGCGTGGAGGGGACCCAGTACTTC. Translating it yields CASSVEGTQYF.